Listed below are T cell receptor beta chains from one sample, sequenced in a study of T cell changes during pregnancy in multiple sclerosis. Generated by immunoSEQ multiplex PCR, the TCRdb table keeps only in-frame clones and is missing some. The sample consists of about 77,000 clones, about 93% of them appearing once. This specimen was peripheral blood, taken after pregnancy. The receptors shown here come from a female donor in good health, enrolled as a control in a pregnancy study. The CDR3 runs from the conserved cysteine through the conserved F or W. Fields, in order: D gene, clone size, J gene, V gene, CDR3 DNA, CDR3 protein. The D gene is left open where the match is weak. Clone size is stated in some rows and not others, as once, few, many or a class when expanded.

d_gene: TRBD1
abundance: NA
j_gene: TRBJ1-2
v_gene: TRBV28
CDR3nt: TGTGCCAGTAAAACAGGGGGGTTGGGTGGCTACACCTTC
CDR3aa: CASKTGGLGGYTF

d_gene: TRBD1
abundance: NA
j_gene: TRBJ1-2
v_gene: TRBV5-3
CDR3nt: TGTGCCAGAACCCGGACAGGCCGCAAGAAAAACTATGGCTACACCTTC
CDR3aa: CARTRTGRKKNYGYTF

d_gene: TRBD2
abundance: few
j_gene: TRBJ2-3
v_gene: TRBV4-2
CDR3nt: TGTGCCAGCAGCCAAGAAGGCGGGGGGAGTGCAGATACGCAGTATTTT
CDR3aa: CASSQEGGGSADTQYF

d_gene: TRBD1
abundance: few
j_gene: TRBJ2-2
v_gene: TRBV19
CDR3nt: TGTGCCAGTAGGACAGGGGGCGCGACCGGGGAGCTGTTTTTT
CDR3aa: CASRTGGATGELFF

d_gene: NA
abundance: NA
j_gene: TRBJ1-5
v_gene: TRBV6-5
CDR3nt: TGTGCCAGCAGTTATGGCACCGGGGATAATCAGCCCCAGCATTTT
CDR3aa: CASSYGTGDNQPQHF

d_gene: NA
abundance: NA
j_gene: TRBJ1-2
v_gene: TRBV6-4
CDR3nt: TGTGCCAGCAGTGACGGTAGTTACGGCTACACCTTC
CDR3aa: CASSDGSYGYTF

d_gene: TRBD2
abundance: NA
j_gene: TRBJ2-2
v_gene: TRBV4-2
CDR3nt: TGTGCCAGCAGCCAAGAGTGGGTTCGGGAGGACACCGGGGAGCTGTTTTTT
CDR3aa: CASSQEWVREDTGELFF

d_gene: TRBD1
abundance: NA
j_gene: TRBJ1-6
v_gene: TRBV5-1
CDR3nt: TGCGCCAGCAGCTTGGGGGACAGGGGTGGTTCACCCCTCCACTTT
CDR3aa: CASSLGDRGGSPLHF

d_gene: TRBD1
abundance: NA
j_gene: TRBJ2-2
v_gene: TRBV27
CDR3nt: TGTGCCAGCAGTTCTACAAGGGGGCGTACCGGGGAGCTGTTTTTT
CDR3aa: CASSSTRGRTGELFF

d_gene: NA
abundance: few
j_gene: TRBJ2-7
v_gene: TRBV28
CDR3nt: TGTGCCAGCAGTATCCGGGGCGAGCAGTACTTC
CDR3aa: CASSIRGEQYF

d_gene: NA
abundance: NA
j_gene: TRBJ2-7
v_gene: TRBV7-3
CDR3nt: TGTGCCAGCAGCCGCTCTGGGGAGGAGCAGTACTTC
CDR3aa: CASSRSGEEQYF

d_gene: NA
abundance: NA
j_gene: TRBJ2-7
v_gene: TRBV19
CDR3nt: TGTGCCAGTAGTTTTTTCGACAGCTACGAGCAGTACTTC
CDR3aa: CASSFFDSYEQYF

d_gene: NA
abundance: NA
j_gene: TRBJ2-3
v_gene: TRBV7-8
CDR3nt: TGTGCCAGCAGCTTTCTCGTGGGGCCAACTAGCACAGATACGCAGTATTTT
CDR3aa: CASSFLVGPTSTDTQYF